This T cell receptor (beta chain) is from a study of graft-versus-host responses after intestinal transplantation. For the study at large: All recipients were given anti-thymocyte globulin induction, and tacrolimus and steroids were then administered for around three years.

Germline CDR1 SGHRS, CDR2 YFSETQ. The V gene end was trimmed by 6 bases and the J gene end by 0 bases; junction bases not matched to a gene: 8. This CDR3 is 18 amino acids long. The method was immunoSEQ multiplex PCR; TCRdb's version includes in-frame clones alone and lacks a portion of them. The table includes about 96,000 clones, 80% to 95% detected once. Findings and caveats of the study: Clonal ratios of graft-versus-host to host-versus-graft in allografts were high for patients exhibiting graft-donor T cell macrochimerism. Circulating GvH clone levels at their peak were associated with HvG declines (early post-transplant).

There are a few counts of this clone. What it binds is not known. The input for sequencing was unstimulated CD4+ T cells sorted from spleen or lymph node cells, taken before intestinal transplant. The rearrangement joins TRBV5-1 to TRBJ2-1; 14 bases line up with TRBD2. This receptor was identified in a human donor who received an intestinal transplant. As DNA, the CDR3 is TGCGCCAGCACCGTAGGACTAGCGGGAGGTCTCTCCTACAATGAGCAGTTCTTC. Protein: CASTVGLAGGLSYNEQFF.